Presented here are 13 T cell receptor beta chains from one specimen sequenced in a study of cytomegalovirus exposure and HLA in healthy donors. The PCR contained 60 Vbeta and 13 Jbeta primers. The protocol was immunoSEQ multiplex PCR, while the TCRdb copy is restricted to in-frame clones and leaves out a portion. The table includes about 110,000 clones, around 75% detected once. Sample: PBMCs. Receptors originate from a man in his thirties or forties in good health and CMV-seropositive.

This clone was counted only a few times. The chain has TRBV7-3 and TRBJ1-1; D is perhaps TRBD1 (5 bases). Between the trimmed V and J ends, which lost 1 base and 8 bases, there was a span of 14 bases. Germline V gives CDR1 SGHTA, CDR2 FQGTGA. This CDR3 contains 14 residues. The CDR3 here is CASSLMAGPGEAFF. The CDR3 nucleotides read TGTGCCAGCAGCTTAATGGCGGGGCCCGGGGAAGCTTTCTTT.

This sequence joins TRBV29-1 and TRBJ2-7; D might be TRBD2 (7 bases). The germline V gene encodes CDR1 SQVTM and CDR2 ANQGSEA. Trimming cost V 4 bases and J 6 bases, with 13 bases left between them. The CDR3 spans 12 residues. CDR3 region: CSVGQGGGEQYF. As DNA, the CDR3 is TGCAGCGTTGGCCAGGGAGGGGGCGAGCAGTACTTC.

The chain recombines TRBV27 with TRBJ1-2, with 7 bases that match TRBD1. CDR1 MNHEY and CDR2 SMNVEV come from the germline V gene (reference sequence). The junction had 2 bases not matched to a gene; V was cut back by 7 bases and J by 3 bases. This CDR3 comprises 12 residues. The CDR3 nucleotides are TGTGCCAGCATCGGACAGGACTATGGCTACACCTTC. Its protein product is CASIGQDYGYTF.

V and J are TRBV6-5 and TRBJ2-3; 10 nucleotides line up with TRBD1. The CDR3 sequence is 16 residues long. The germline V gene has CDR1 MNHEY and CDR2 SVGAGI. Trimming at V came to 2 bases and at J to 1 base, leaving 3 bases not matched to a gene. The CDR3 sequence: CASSYGTGARTDTQYF. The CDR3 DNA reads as TGTGCCAGCAGTTACGGGACAGGGGCCCGCACAGATACGCAGTATTTT.

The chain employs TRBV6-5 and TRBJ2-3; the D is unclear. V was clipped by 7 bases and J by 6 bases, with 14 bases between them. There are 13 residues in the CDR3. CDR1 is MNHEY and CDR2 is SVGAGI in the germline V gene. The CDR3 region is CASNSYLSDTQYF. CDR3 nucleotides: TGTGCCAGCAATTCCTACCTTAGCGATACGCAGTATTTT.

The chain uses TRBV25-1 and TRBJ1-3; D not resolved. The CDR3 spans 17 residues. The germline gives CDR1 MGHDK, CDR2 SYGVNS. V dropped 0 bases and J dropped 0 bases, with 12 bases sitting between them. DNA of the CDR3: TGTGCCAGCAGTGAATATTTTGGGCAGATCTCTGGAAACACCATATATTTT. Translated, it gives CASSEYFGQISGNTIYF. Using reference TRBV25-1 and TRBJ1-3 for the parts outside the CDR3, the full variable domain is EADIYQTPRYLVIGTGKKITLECSQTMGHDKMYWYQQDPGMELHLIHYSYGVNSTEKGDLSSESTVSRIRTEHFPLTLESARPSHTSQYLCASSEYFGQISGNTIYFGEGSWLTVV.

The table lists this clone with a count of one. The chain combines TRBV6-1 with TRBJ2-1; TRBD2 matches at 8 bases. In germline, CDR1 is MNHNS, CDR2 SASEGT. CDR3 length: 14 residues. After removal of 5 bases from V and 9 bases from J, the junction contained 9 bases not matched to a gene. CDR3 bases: TGTGCCAGCAGTCTCCGGGGGGGCGAGGGTGAGCAGTTCTTC. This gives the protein CASSLRGGEGEQFF.

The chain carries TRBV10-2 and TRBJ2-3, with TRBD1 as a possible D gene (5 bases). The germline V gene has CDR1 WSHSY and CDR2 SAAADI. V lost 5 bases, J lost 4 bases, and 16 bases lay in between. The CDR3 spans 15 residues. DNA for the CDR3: TGCGCCAGCAGTAGGGGCCAAGGGGCGGCAGATACGCAGTATTTT. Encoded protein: CASSRGQGAADTQYF.

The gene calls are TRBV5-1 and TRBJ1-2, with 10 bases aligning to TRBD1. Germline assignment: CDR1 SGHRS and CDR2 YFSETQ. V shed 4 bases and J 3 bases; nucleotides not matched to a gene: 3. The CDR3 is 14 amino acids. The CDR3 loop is CASSADRGYYGYTF. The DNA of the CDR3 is TGCGCCAGCAGCGCGGACAGGGGGTACTATGGCTACACCTTC.

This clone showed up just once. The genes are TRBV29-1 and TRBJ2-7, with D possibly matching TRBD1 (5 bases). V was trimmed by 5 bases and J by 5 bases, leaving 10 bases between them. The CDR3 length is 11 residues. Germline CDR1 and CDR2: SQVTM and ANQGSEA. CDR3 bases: TGCAGCGTTCAGGGTATCAACGAGCAGTACTTC. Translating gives CSVQGINEQYF.

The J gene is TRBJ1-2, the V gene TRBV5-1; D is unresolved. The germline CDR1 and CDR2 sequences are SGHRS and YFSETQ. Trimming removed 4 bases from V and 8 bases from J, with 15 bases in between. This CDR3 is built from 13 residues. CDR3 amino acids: CASSPGRLVGYTF. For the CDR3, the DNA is TGCGCCAGCAGCCCGGGTCGGTTGGTGGGCTACACCTTC. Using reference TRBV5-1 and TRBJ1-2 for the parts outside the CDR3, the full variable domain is KAGVTQTPRYLIKTRGQQVTLSCSPISGHRSVSWYQQTPGQGLQFLFEYFSETQRNKGNFPGRFSGRQFSNSRSEMNVSTLELGDSALYLCASSPGRLVGYTFGSGTRLTVV.

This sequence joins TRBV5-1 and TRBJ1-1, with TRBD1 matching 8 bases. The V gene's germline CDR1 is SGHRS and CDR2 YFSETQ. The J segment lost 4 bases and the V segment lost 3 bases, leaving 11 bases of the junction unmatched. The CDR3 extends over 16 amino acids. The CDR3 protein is CASSSQFGQGGTEAFF. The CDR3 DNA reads TGCGCCAGCAGCTCCCAGTTCGGACAGGGAGGCACTGAAGCTTTCTTT.

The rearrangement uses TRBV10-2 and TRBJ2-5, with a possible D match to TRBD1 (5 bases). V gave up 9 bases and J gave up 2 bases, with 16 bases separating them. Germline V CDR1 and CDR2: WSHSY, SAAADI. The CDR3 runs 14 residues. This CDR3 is CASRDSFGQETQYF. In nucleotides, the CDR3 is TGCGCCAGTCGAGACAGTTTTGGTCAAGAGACCCAGTACTTC.